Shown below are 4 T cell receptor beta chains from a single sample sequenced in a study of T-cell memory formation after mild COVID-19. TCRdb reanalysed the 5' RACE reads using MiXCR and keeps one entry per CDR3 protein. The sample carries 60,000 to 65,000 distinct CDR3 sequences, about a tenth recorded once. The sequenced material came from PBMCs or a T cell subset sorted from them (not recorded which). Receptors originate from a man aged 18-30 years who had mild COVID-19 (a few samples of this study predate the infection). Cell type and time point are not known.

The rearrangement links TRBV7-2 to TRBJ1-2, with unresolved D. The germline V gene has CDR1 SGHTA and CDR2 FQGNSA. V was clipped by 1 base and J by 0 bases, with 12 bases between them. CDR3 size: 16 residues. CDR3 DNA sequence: TGTGCCAGCAGCTTAGGACACGGGATAGCTAACTATGGCTACACCTTC. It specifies CASSLGHGIANYGYTF.

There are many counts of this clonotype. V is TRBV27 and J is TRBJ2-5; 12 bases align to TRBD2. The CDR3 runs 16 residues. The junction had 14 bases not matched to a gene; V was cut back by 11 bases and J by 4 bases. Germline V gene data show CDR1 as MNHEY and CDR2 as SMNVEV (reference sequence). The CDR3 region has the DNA TGTGCCCGCTCTAGCGGGGGGGCCGGTTTGTTAGAGACCCAGTACTTC. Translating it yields CARSSGGAGLLETQYF.

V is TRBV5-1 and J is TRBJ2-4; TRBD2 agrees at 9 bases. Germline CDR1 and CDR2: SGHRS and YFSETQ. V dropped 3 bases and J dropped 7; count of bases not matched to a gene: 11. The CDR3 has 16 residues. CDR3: CASSSLGAGGRNIQYF. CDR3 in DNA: TGCGCCAGCAGCTCCCTCGGCGCGGGGGGGAGGAACATTCAGTACTTC.

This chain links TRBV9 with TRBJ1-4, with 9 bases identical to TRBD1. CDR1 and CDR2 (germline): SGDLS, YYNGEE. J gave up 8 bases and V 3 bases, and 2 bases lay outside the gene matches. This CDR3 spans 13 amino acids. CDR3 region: CASSAGTGEKLFF. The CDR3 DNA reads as TGTGCCAGCAGCGCCGGGACAGGGGAAAAACTGTTTTTT.